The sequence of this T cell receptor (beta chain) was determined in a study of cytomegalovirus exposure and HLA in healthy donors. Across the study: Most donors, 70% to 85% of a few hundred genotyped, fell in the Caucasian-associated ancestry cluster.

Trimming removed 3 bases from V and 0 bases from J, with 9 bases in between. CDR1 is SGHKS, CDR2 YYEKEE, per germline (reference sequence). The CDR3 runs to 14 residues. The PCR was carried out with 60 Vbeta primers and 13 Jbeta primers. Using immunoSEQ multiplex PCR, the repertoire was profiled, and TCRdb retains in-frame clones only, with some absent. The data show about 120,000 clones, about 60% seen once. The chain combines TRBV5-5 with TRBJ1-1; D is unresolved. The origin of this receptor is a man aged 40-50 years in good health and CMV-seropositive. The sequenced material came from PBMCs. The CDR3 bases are TGTGCCAGCAGCTCGACACAAATGAACACTGAAGCTTTCTTT. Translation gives CASSSTQMNTEAFF.